This entry lists 13 T cell receptor beta chains sequenced from one sample in a study of blood T cell repertoires in COVID-19. Profiling relied on immunoSEQ multiplex PCR, and the TCRdb table lists in-frame clones only, not all of them. The data hold 200,000 or so clones, with about 79% observed a single time. The sequencing sample was made of peripheral blood. The receptor set was obtained from a human donor in a cohort sampled during active COVID-19.

The chain recombines TRBV5-6 with TRBJ2-2; the match to TRBD1 covers 10 bases. With 2 bases clipped from V and 4 bases from J, the junction kept 2 bases outside the gene matches. This CDR3 comprises 15 residues. Germline V lookup: CDR1 SGHDT, CDR2 YYEEEE. The CDR3 spells CASSLWTGGTGELFF. Written as DNA, the CDR3 is TGTGCCAGCAGCTTATGGACAGGGGGCACCGGGGAGCTGTTTTTT.

The rearrangement joins TRBV28 to TRBJ2-5; 15 bases fit TRBD2. The germline V gene encodes CDR1 MDHEN and CDR2 SYDVKM. The length of the CDR3 is 17 residues. Trimming cost V 5 bases and J 1 base; bases outside gene matches: 5. The CDR3 sequence is CASSTRTSGRAQETQYF. CDR3 sequence (DNA): TGTGCCAGCAGTACCAGGACTAGCGGGAGGGCCCAAGAGACCCAGTACTTC.

This clone was picked up one time. The chain joins TRBV7-9 to TRBJ2-4, with 7 bases fitting TRBD2. The CDR3 contains 17 residues. V shed 1 base, J shed 3 bases, and the junction held 9 bases outside the gene matches. Germline V lookup: CDR1 SEHNR, CDR2 FQNEAQ (reference sequence). CDR3 DNA: TGTGCCAGCAGCTTAGGGACGCGGGAGTTGCTCAAAAACATTCAGTACTTC. Its protein product is CASSLGTRELLKNIQYF.

The chain uses TRBV5-4 and TRBJ2-7; 9 nucleotides align to TRBD2. With V trimmed by 4 bases and J by 4 bases, 9 bases remained unmatched. Germline-derived CDR1 and CDR2 are SGHNT and YYREEE (reference sequence). The CDR3 consists of 15 residues. The CDR3 is CASSDRTSVIYEQYF. CDR3 nucleotide sequence: TGTGCCAGCAGCGACCGGACTAGCGTGATTTACGAGCAGTACTTC.

This clone has only a few counts. The CDR3 nucleotides are TGTGCCAGCAAGGCAGGGGGGTACACCGGGGAGCTGTTTTTT. Protein: CASKAGGYTGELFF. This chain connects TRBV11-2 to TRBJ2-2; the D gene is possibly TRBD1 (7 bases). The germline gives CDR1 SGHAT, CDR2 FQNNGV. Trimming cost V 7 bases and J 3 bases, with 12 bases left between them. The CDR3 has 14 residues.

This clone has a single count. The chain carries TRBV7-9 and TRBJ1-5, with TRBD1 matching over 7 bases. Per germline, CDR1 SEHNR and CDR2 FQNEAQ (reference sequence). Germline trimming cut 7 bases from V and 5 bases from J; bases unmatched to any gene: 5. The CDR3 is made up of 13 amino acids. The CDR3 spells CASNRDRDQPQHF. In DNA form, the CDR3 reads TGTGCCAGCAACCGGGACAGAGATCAGCCCCAGCATTTT.

This rearrangement joins TRBV5-5 to TRBJ2-1; D unresolved. V dropped 2 bases and J dropped 0 bases, with 9 bases sitting between them. The V gene's germline CDR1 is SGHKS and CDR2 YYEKEE (reference sequence). CDR3 length: 15 residues. The DNA of the CDR3 is TGTGCCAGCAGCTTTTCGCTCAGCTCCTACAATGAGCAGTTCTTC. Translating gives CASSFSLSSYNEQFF.

The chain links TRBV30 to TRBJ1-1, with TRBD1 matching 7 bases. The junction had 6 bases not matched to a gene; V was cut back by 5 bases and J by 0 bases. The CDR3 is 14 residues long. Germline assignment: CDR1 GTSNPN and CDR2 SVGIG (reference sequence). The CDR3 reads CAWEGASMNTEAFF. In DNA form, the CDR3 reads TGTGCCTGGGAGGGGGCCTCAATGAACACTGAAGCTTTCTTT.

This clone was seen a handful of times. This chain links TRBV19 with TRBJ2-1, with D possibly being TRBD2 (5 bases). This CDR3 has 13 residues. Germline V CDR1 and CDR2: LNHDA, SQIVND (reference sequence). V lost 7 bases and J lost 5, with 12 bases in between. As DNA, the CDR3 is TGTGCCAGTAAGAGGGAGTTAGACAATGAGCAGTTCTTC. Its translation: CASKRELDNEQFF. Full variable domain (missing parts from reference TRBV19 and TRBJ2-1): DGGITQSPKYLFRKEGQNVTLSCEQNLNHDAMYWYRQDPGQGLRLIYYSQIVNDFQKGDIAEGYSVSREKKESFPLTVTSAQKNPTAFYLCASKRELDNEQFFGPGTRLTVL.

The rearrangement links TRBV7-2 to TRBJ2-2; TRBD1 agrees at 8 bases. Germline values: CDR1 SGHTA, CDR2 FQGNSA. The CDR3 extends over 16 amino acids. V lost 3 bases to trimming and J lost 5 bases; unmatched junction nucleotides: 8. The DNA for the CDR3 is TGTGCCAGCAGCTTCCGACAGGGGAGCGGGACCGGGGAGCTGTTTTTT. This translates into CASSFRQGSGTGELFF.

CDR3 DNA: TGTGCCAGCAGCTTGGGAGGCAGTGACTATGGCTACACCTTC. It translates to CASSLGGSDYGYTF. V gene TRBV5-5 combines with J gene TRBJ1-2, with D uncertain. V shed 0 bases and J shed 3 bases, with 9 bases lying between them. Germline V gene sequence: CDR1 SGHKS, CDR2 YYEKEE (reference sequence). The CDR3 is 14 amino acids.

J is TRBJ2-7 and V is TRBV27, with 16 positions matching TRBD2. Germline V gives CDR1 MNHEY, CDR2 SMNVEV (reference sequence). The CDR3 spans 19 residues. J gave up 4 bases and V 3 bases, and 12 bases lay outside the gene matches. CDR3 nucleotides: TGTGCCAGCAGTTTCCGCCCGGGACTAGCGGGAGGGCCCGGGTACGAGCAGTACTTC. Encoded protein: CASSFRPGLAGGPGYEQYF.

J is TRBJ2-1 and V is TRBV7-2, with TRBD2 identical over 7 bases. The CDR3 has 16 amino acids. In germline, CDR1 is SGHTA, CDR2 FQGNSA. After removal of 5 bases from V and 2 bases from J, the junction contained 9 bases not matched to a gene. CDR3 nucleotides: TGTGCCAGCAGCCTAGGAGCGGGGAGGGCCTACAATGAGCAGTTCTTC. This codes for CASSLGAGRAYNEQFF.